This T cell receptor beta chain was recorded in a study of Ad26.COV2.S vaccination and SARS-CoV-2 variants (dated by TCRdb to the early 2020s). Notes on the research overall: Vaccine-arm donors were drawn from COV1001, a multicentre, randomized, double-blind, placebo-controlled phase I-IIa trial of Ad26.COV2.S in healthy adults. Ad26.COV2.S was administered intramuscularly at 5 x 10^10 or 1 x 10^11 viral particles, either as a single shot or as two shots given 56 days apart. Sequencing of the TCRbeta repertoire served to evaluate the specificity and breadth of SARS-CoV-2-reactive T cell receptors following Ad26.COV2.S vaccination. The TCR-sequenced set comprised approximately 32 samples: around 20 Ad26.COV2.S vaccine recipients, 5 placebo recipients and 8 SARS-CoV-2 convalescent individuals. Participants in the trial were split at random into five groups of five each, receiving low-dose or high-dose Ad26.COV2.S once or twice, or else placebo on both occasions. Investigators did not know the trial group allocation while performing experiments and assessing outcomes. General study outcomes and caveats: Vaccine and placebo recipients had similar non-spike TCR breadth, a finding consistent with the vaccine containing only spike. After vaccination, substantial breadth of spike-specific CD8+ and CD4+ T cell responses was reported. It was noted by the authors that total T cell responses may have been underestimated by the TCR breadth and depth analyses. The study lacked the statistical power to compare responses across vaccine doses or regimens. Ad26.COV2.S recipients had higher spike-specific TCR breadth than placebo recipients (P = 0.0014).

This clone was seen just once. Its antigen is unknown. No base-level quality is on record; no much larger clone is a single base apart. TCRbeta CDR3 regions were sequenced with the immunoSEQ Assay. After extraction, genomic DNA underwent amplification by bias-controlled multiplex PCR, followed by high-throughput sequencing. Per the original workflow: To quantify the absolute abundance of each unique TCRbeta CDR3 region, sequences were collapsed and filtered. T cell fraction was estimated by normalization of TCRbeta template counts to usable DNA, with usable DNA being measured through amplification of reference genes present in all nucleated cells. Repertoire TCRs were annotated as SARS-CoV-2-specific when V gene, CDR3 amino acid sequence and J gene were exactly matched to a known reactive TCR set. MIRA supplied the reference SARS-CoV-2 TCR set, which was filtered for enrichment in COVID-19-positive ImmuneCODE repertoires so that public or cross-reactive TCRs were removed. Using the MIRA antigens, annotated TCRs were further analysed by specific ORF or by position within an ORF. Breadth was defined as the number of annotated unique rearrangements divided by the total number of unique productive rearrangements, and depth was defined as the summed frequency of the annotated unique rearrangements. Two-sided Wilcoxon rank-sum tests were used to compare TCR breadth between groups. This is the immuneACCESS table as TCRdb keeps it, with only in-frame sequences that have V and J called. A part of the clones is gone; compared with another copy, unresolved V genes explain less than half, and the rest is unexplained. The V and J calls and clone size are taken from that table; D and trimming were inferred from the DNA. Here the sample has around 450,000 clones; roughly 88% occur a single time. Roughly 3.9% of the sample is taken by the ten largest.

The treatment or condition label, as the study defines it: roughly 19 received Ad26.COV2.S at low or high dose, single or two shots; roughly 5 received placebo; per-sample allocation not given. Repertoires of vaccine and placebo recipients were sequenced from samples taken on day 63 after the first injection. Between 29 July and 7 August 2020, Cohort 1b enrolled around 25 adults aged 18-55 years at one site in Boston, USA. As a vaccine, Ad26.COV2.S was a replication-incompetent adenovirus type 26 vector that expressed a prefusion-stabilized SARS-CoV-2 spike protein derived from the original Wuhan strain. Measured from the cysteine to the phenylalanine, the CDR3 is 14 residues long. The entry retains the CDR3 DNA only, 42 bases that are in frame from base 1. The CDR1 and CDR2 encoded by the germline V gene (reference sequence) are SSHAT and FNYEAQ. V is shortened by 5 bases, J by 5 bases, and the region joining them spans 15 bases.

The rearranged segments are TRBV7-7 and TRBJ2-5, with a weak D call of TRBD1 (6 bases match). Here the sequenced sample was peripheral blood, taken in a trial of Ad26.COV2.S vaccine versus placebo. This TCR came from a person aged 18-65 years who received the Ad26.COV2.S COVID-19 vaccine or a placebo. The nucleotide sequence reads as follows: TGTGCCAGCAGCCAAAAACAGGGCCAGGAGACCCAGTACTTC. This sequence encodes CASSQKQGQETQYF.